These 3 T cell receptor beta chains share one sample of origin, sequenced in a study of identical twins. A single record per CDR3 protein comes from TCRdb applying MiXCR to the 5' RACE reads. The sample includes about 810,000 distinct CDR3 sequences, roughly an eighth of them seen just once. The sample was also reused in another study, on yellow fever vaccine responses in identical twins.

The sequencing sample was made of PBMCs. All receptors come from a woman aged 18-30 years in good health.

In this sample, this clonotype turned up many times. The chain joins TRBV7-2 to TRBJ2-3, with D possibly matching TRBD2 (6 bases). The germline CDR1 and CDR2 sequences are SGHTA and FQGNSA. V was cut by 0 bases and J by 4 bases, with 17 bases left in between. This CDR3 has 17 amino acids. The CDR3 reads CASSLALSSGQSDTQYF. For the CDR3, the DNA is TGTGCCAGCAGCTTAGCGCTGAGTAGCGGCCAATCAGATACGCAGTATTTT. Supplemented by reference TRBV7-2 and TRBJ2-3, the full variable domain reads GAGVSQSPSNKVTEKGKDVELRCDPISGHTALYWYRQSLGQGLEFLIYFQGNSAPDKSGLPSDRFSAERTGGSVSTLTIQRTQQEDSAVYLCASSLALSSGQSDTQYFGPGTRLTVL.

This chain connects TRBV20-1 to TRBJ2-1; the match to TRBD1 covers 12 bases. V lost 2 bases, J lost 7 bases, and 6 bases stayed unmatched. The CDR3 sequence is 15 residues long. CDR1 and CDR2 (germline): DFQATT, SNEGSKA (reference sequence). The CDR3 is CSARPPGQGANEQFF. The CDR3 nucleotides read TGCAGTGCTAGACCACCGGGACAGGGGGCGAATGAGCAGTTCTTC.

In its sample, this clonotype was seen many times. The chain links TRBV18 to TRBJ1-5, with 9 bases fitting TRBD1. Germline V gives CDR1 KGHSH, CDR2 LQKENI. The trim removed 5 bases at V and 6 bases at J, leaving 5 bases unmatched. This CDR3 spans 14 amino acids. For the CDR3, the DNA is TGTGCCAGCTCAGAAGGACAGGGGATTCAGCCCCAGCATTTT. Its translation: CASSEGQGIQPQHF.